A single T cell receptor (beta chain) is shown here with its context. Many counts were recorded for this clonotype. Its antigen is not yet known. The record has no base qualities; no much larger clone is one base away. Patients with ophthalmopathy had moderately to severely active disease, with a Clinical Activity Score of 3 or more, a NOSPECS grade of 4 or more, and a disease duration of less than 3 months. Patients with other autoimmune diseases, uncontrolled infections, pregnancy or lactation were excluded from the study. Diagnosis relied on clinical symptoms, serum thyroxine, TRAb, thyroid ultrasound and orbital computed tomography. Using Ficoll-Paque density gradient centrifugation, PBMCs were isolated from over 8.5 ml of fresh peripheral blood. Total RNA was extracted using Trizol reagent, and RNA quality was checked on an Agilent 2100 Bioanalyzer. V loses 7 bases of germline sequence and J loses 0 bases, and the interval between the two ends is 12 bases. From the germline V gene, CDR1 is MNHNS and CDR2 is SASEGT. The CDR3, from cysteine to phenylalanine, totals 14 residues. Of the read, only the CDR3 DNA is kept; its 42 bases are in frame from base 1.

TCR beta CDR3 regions were amplified from RNA transcripts for repertoire sequencing. HTBI primers and the Qiagen OneStep RT-PCR kit were used in a first-round RT-PCR, which was followed by a second-round multiplex PCR, size selection and purification. Libraries were sequenced paired-end with 100 bp reads on an Illumina HiSeq2000. Processing in the source paper ran as follows. SOAPnuke was used to process the reads, throwing out any read that had adapters, had uncalled bases, had a mean Phred below 15, or lacked an exact constant-primer or identifier match. COPE v1.2.5 was used to merge the high-quality paired reads. Unique nucleotide sequences were defined as clonotypes and aligned to IMGT TRB V, D and J references using MiTCR v1.1. Analysis was restricted to V-J combinations with a frequency above 0.0001, which covered roughly 99% of repertoires. For each V-J combination, a TCR clonal expansion and chaos score was defined as F50 clonal expansion divided by the chaos observed in the TCRdist matrix. Features were reduced by Welch's t-statistics and random forest to roughly 14 V-J combinations, which fed a naive Bayes classifier. The Morisita-Horn index was used to measure how similar the thyroid and blood repertoires were. TCRdb reprocessed the public reads (quality trimming at Q25 with fastp, clone calling with MiXCR) and kept in-frame beta chains. Identical CDR3 protein sequences are pooled into one entry, listed with their most common genes and DNA. What appears here as the V and J calls and clone size reflects TCRdb's work, not the paper's. This sample gives almost 400,000 distinct CDR3 sequences in total; approximately 20% of them show up just once. Clones ranked in the top ten supply about 1.6% of the sample.

This entry comes from a study of Graves' ophthalmopathy and Graves' hyperthyroidism (dated by TCRdb to 2016 to 2019). Regarding the research as a whole: Peripheral blood was collected at initial diagnosis, prior to any treatment. To tell Graves' ophthalmopathy apart from Graves' hyperthyroidism, and to predict which patients would progress to ophthalmopathy, the study relied on TCR beta repertoire signatures. In total, approximately 140 blood samples were TCR-sequenced: 40 to 45 ophthalmopathy, roughly 77 hyperthyroidism and about 17 hyperthyroidism-to-ophthalmopathy patients. To explore V-J signatures distinguishing ophthalmopathy from hyperthyroidism, a discovery set of under 110 patients (fewer than 45 ophthalmopathy, roughly 56 stable hyperthyroidism) was enrolled. An independent validation cohort comprised some 18 hyperthyroidism patients and 15 to 17 patients who later progressed from hyperthyroidism to ophthalmopathy. In more than five hyperthyroidism patients, T-cell repertoires of thyroid tissue and blood were compared. Following sample collection, hyperthyroidism patients were given methimazole at a starting dose of 30 mg daily, and ophthalmopathy patients were given high-dose intravenous methylprednisolone. The approximately 100 discovery patients were randomly split 7:3 into training and test sets. What the authors observed across the whole study: Most expanded thyroid clonotypes with a frequency above 0.001 also appeared in blood, which suggests that blood repertoires may reflect the immune response in the thyroid. No statistical method was used to predetermine the sample size, and group allocation was not hidden from the investigators. In validation, the model predicted ophthalmopathy progression with about 71% sensitivity and approximately 78% specificity; 12 predicted patients were CT-confirmed with GO in a median of roughly 6.8 months. In cross-validation, the 13-signature model distinguished ophthalmopathy from stable hyperthyroidism with less than 90% sensitivity and roughly 84% specificity, while in the test set the corresponding values were 80% and 75%.

The chain is made from TRBV6-1 and TRBJ1-1; TRBD1 could be the D gene, as 5 bases match. This clonotype was obtained from a woman younger than 30 with Graves' ophthalmopathy. Donor details come from another sample of the same person, matched by shared clones. Sequenced material: peripheral blood. CDR3 reads: CASTTGPMNTEAFF. The sequenced DNA: TGTGCCAGCACCACAGGTCCCATGAACACTGAAGCTTTCTTT.